This T cell receptor (beta chain) derives from a study of OX40 agonist ivuxolimab in advanced cancers. Turning to the study itself: Eligibility rules accepted prior anti-PD-1, anti-PD-L1 or anti-CTLA-4 therapy, and under 45% had some.

The J segment lost 7 bases and the V segment lost 4 bases, leaving 9 bases of the junction unmatched. Germline CDR1 and CDR2: GTSNPN and SVGIG (reference sequence). This CDR3 comprises 14 residues. The table came from immunoSEQ multiplex PCR; TCRdb's copy has only in-frame clones and leaves some out. The table shows roughly 53,000 clones, with around 80% occurring only once. This material consisted of CD4+ or CD8+ T cells sorted from blood, taken in a trial of the OX40 agonist ivuxolimab. This clonotype was obtained from an adult with an advanced solid tumor such as melanoma, head and neck, liver or kidney cancer. The chain couples TRBV30 to TRBJ1-2; TRBD1 agrees at 10 bases. CDR3 DNA sequence: TGTGCCTGGATCAAGGACAGGGGGTTTGGTGGCTACACCTTC. This sequence encodes CAWIKDRGFGGYTF.